One and the same sample provided the 10 T cell receptor beta chains below, sequenced in a study of response to subunit inactivated influenza vaccine. MiXCR was run by TCRdb on the RT-PCR reads, yielding one entry per CDR3 protein. The sample gives 200,000 to 300,000 distinct CDR3 sequences, 10% to 15% of which show up once; about 7.8% is in the top ten. The sequenced sample was non-naive T cells sorted from PBMCs, obtained around two weeks before vaccination. Every receptor here comes from a man in his forties or fifties who received an inactivated influenza vaccine.

The CDR3 sequence: CSVEERGGETQYF. For the CDR3, the DNA is TGCAGCGTTGAAGAGAGGGGGGGGGAGACCCAGTACTTC. The rearrangement joins TRBV29-1 to TRBJ2-5; the D gene is possibly TRBD2 (7 bases). This CDR3 region has 13 residues. The germline V gene has CDR1 SQVTM and CDR2 ANQGSEA. Trimming took off 0 bases at V and 5 bases at J, with 10 bases between the two ends.

This clonotype was recorded a few times. CDR3 amino acids: CASSQVIERSYEQYF. CDR3 in DNA: TGTGCCAGCAGCCAAGTTATAGAGCGGTCCTACGAGCAGTACTTC. This chain uses TRBV4-2 with TRBJ2-7; possibly TRBD2 for D (5 bases). Germline values: CDR1 LGHNA, CDR2 YNFKEQ. Trimming cost V 1 base and J 1 base, with 11 bases left between them. This CDR3 spans 15 amino acids.

This clonotype occurred a few times. The germline gene is not matched at one end of the junction; a read error may be the cause. The rearrangement uses TRBV27 and TRBJ1-2, with TRBD1 matching over 9 bases. The CDR3 runs 18 residues. Germline-derived CDR1 and CDR2 are MNHEY and SMNVEV (reference sequence). CDR3 nucleotide sequence: TGTGCCAGCAGTCTATCCGGGACAGGGCCCTCTGGAAACTATGGCTACACCTTC. Its translation is CASSLSGTGPSGNYGYTF.

The sample holds a few counts of this clonotype. The rearrangement uses TRBV7-9 and TRBJ1-1; the D gene is possibly TRBD1 (6 bases). The V gene's germline CDR1 is SEHNR and CDR2 FQNEAQ (reference sequence). The germline V and J ends were trimmed by 5 bases and 6 bases, with 19 bases remaining between them. The CDR3 is made up of 15 amino acids. CDR3 nucleotides: TGTGCCAGCAGCCCAGGGGTTTCAGGAAACGCTGAAGCTTTCTTT. This encodes CASSPGVSGNAEAFF.

This clonotype was counted ten times or more. This chain connects TRBV12-3 or TRBV12-4 to TRBJ1-4, with a weak D call TRBD1 (5 bases). Trimming pared 6 bases from V and 8 bases from J, leaving 19 bases between. CDR3 length: 15 amino acids. CDR3 bases: TGTGCCAGCAGCGTCCAGGGATCGGGAAGAGAAAAACTGTTTTTT. Protein product: CASSVQGSGREKLFF.

Ten or more counts support this clonotype. The chain recombines TRBV11-2 with TRBJ2-3, with 7 bases aligning to TRBD1. Trimming took 3 bases from V and 0 from J; bases not matched to a gene: 9. This CDR3 spans 17 amino acids. The germline V gene encodes CDR1 SGHAT and CDR2 FQNNGV. CDR3 in DNA: TGTGCCAGCAGCTTCTGGGACAGATTTGATAGCACAGATACGCAGTATTTT. It is translated as CASSFWDRFDSTDTQYF.

This clonotype was detected many times. The rearrangement uses TRBV28 and TRBJ2-1; tentative D call: TRBD1 (6 bases). The CDR3 contains 16 residues. The germline gives CDR1 MDHEN, CDR2 SYDVKM. Trimming took off 6 bases at V and 6 bases at J, with 21 bases between the two ends. CDR3 nucleotide sequence: TGTGCCAGCAGACCTTCGAAGACAGGTTTCGTCAATGAGCAGTTCTTC. Residues: CASRPSKTGFVNEQFF.

A few counts support this clonotype. J is TRBJ1-2 and V is TRBV20-1; D might be TRBD1 (5 bases). V was cut by 3 bases and J by 0 bases, with 14 bases left in between. The germline V gene has CDR1 DFQATT and CDR2 SNEGSKA (reference sequence). CDR3 size: 15 residues. The chain's CDR3 is CSASDPLGANYGYTF. The CDR3 region has the DNA TGCAGTGCTAGCGACCCCTTGGGGGCTAACTATGGCTACACCTTC.

This clonotype was seen repeatedly, ten times or more. This chain links TRBV12-3 or TRBV12-4 with TRBJ2-3; D perhaps matches TRBD2 (6 bases). The V end was cut by 7 bases, the J end by 4 bases, with 21 bases between. This CDR3 contains 16 residues. CDR3 coding DNA: TGTGCCAGCACCCTCTCTGGGGGGAGTGAGGCAGATACGCAGTATTTT. Protein sequence: CASTLSGGSEADTQYF.

This clonotype has more than one count but fewer than ten. The genes are TRBV6-1 and TRBJ1-5; D may be TRBD1 (5 bases). The germline gives CDR1 MNHNS, CDR2 SASEGT. This CDR3 has 16 residues. V dropped 4 bases and J dropped 2 bases, with 15 bases sitting between them. The CDR3 nucleotides are TGTGCCAGCAGTGCGGGAGGGACTGGTGGCAATCAGCCCCAGCATTTT. This codes for CASSAGGTGGNQPQHF.